This T cell receptor (beta chain) was retrieved from a study of vaccination effects on CD4 cells after COVID-19. Antigen-specific CD4+ T cell clonotypes were called by their expansion after viral peptide-pool culture in ViraFEST. With approximately 10 days of culture completed, CD4+ T cells were isolated. SARS-CoV-2 infection was confirmed by PCR in the person between March and December 2020. This clone was seen a single time. Its antigen is unknown. Per germline, CDR1 SGHRS and CDR2 YFSETQ. Trimming shortened V by 5 bases and J by 0 bases, and 8 bases separated the two germline ends. The CDR3 is made up of 13 amino acids. Using immunoSEQ multiplex PCR, the repertoire was profiled, and TCRdb retains in-frame clones only, with some absent. The sample has about 26,000 clones, approximately 80% seen once.

This chain joins TRBV5-1 and TRBJ1-1; no definite D call. Sequenced here: CD4+ T cells from PBMCs cultured with HCoV-NL63 spike peptides, sampled before COVID-19 vaccination. This TCR derives from a human donor who had a prior SARS-CoV-2 infection. CDR3 bases: TGCGCCAGCAGTCTGACTGTGAACACTGAAGCTTTCTTT. It encodes CASSLTVNTEAFF.